These 28 T cell receptor beta chains originate from one sample sequenced in a study of regulatory T cells in long-lasting Graves disease. The time point denotes: newly diagnosed GD, antithyroid drugs for less than 3 months. Extracted RNA from PBMCs served as the source of the TCR library. Library construction for TCR beta used iRepertoire HTBI primers and Arm-PCR of CDR3 regions. TCRdb independently ran MiXCR on the multiplex PCR reads; one entry per CDR3 protein. This table holds roughly 430,000 distinct CDR3 sequences, less than 20% found once. In addition, the sample was reused for a study of T cells in Graves' hyperthyroidism and ophthalmopathy.

The starting material was peripheral blood mononuclear cells (PBMCs), obtained at new diagnosis, from a patient treated with antithyroid drugs. These receptors were obtained from a woman in her twenties or thirties with Graves disease.

Many counts were recorded for this clonotype. The chain links TRBV6-2 or TRBV6-3 to TRBJ1-1; the D is unclear. The CDR3 is made up of 13 amino acids. Trimming removed 0 bases from V and 6 bases from J, with 8 bases in between. Germline assignment: CDR1 MNHEY and CDR2 SVGEGT. CDR3 sequence reads: CASSYSTLSEAFF. As DNA, the CDR3 is TGTGCCAGCAGTTACTCGACGCTCTCTGAAGCTTTCTTT.

This clonotype was counted many times. The V gene is TRBV5-1, the J gene TRBJ2-3; D is perhaps TRBD1 or TRBD2 (5 bases each). This CDR3 has 15 amino acids. Germline V lookup: CDR1 SGHRS, CDR2 YFSETQ. Trimming left V 2 bases short and J 7 bases short, with 17 bases between. CDR3 nucleotide sequence: TGCGCCAGCAGCTTTGGCTCCCCGGGGCGCAATACGCAGTATTTT. The encoded protein is CASSFGSPGRNTQYF. The whole variable domain, filled in from reference TRBV5-1 and TRBJ2-3, reads KAGVTQTPRYLIKTRGQQVTLSCSPISGHRSVSWYQQTPGQGLQFLFEYFSETQRNKGNFPGRFSGRQFSNSRSEMNVSTLELGDSALYLCASSFGSPGRNTQYFGPGTRLTVL.

Ten or more counts support this clonotype. The chain recombines TRBV28 with TRBJ1-1, with TRBD1 matching over 7 bases. The CDR3 spans 16 residues. Germline V lookup: CDR1 MDHEN, CDR2 SYDVKM. The ends lost 3 bases at V and 0 bases at J; junction bases unmatched: 7. CDR3 nucleotide sequence: TGTGCCAGCAGTTTTCGGGGGACAGTCATGAACACTGAAGCTTTCTTT. Translation gives CASSFRGTVMNTEAFF.

In its sample, this clonotype was seen a few times. The conserved phenylalanine or tryptophan is not found at the CDR3 terminus, so this likely reflects a read error. The J gene is TRBJ2-7, the V gene TRBV28, with D unclear. V dropped 7 bases and J dropped 3 bases, with 16 bases sitting between them. Germline CDR1 is MDHEN and CDR2 is SYDVKM. The CDR3 is 14 amino acids. The CDR3, as DNA: TGTGCCAGCAACGGAGAAGGTCCACACTACGAGCAGTACCTC. Protein: CASNGEGPHYEQYL.

The V call is TRBV3-1, the J call TRBJ2-7; 7 nucleotides align to TRBD2. After removal of 3 bases from V and 7 bases from J, the junction contained 6 bases not matched to a gene. This CDR3 spans 13 amino acids. The germline V gene encodes CDR1 LGHDT and CDR2 YNNKEL (reference sequence). Written as DNA, the CDR3 is TGTGCCAGCAGCCAGAGACTAGCTCGGGAGCAGTACTTC. It codes for CASSQRLAREQYF.

This clonotype occurred many times. The chain combines TRBV28 with TRBJ2-7; 10 bases are a match to TRBD2. CDR1 MDHEN and CDR2 SYDVKM come from the germline V gene. With V trimmed by 4 bases and J by 3 bases, 6 bases remained unmatched. This CDR3 has 15 amino acids. The CDR3 loop reads CASSSPGLASYEQYF. The CDR3 DNA reads TGTGCCAGCAGTTCCCCGGGACTAGCGAGCTACGAGCAGTACTTC.

A note on this clonotype: A much larger clone differs from this one at a single base, so this may be a read error. V gene TRBV20-1 combines with J gene TRBJ2-5; D is possibly TRBD2 (7 bases). CDR3 length: 15 residues. Germline loops: CDR1 DFQATT, CDR2 SNEGSKA (reference sequence). CDR3 nucleotide sequence: TGCAGTGCTCTCATGGGGGGGGGCCCGACAGAGGCCCAGTACTTC. Translated: CSALMGGGPTEAQYF.

This clonotype has a count of ten or more. The chain carries TRBV20-1 and TRBJ1-1; 8 positions agree with TRBD1. Losses at the gene ends were 0 bases for V and 0 bases for J; bases not matched to a gene: 12. This CDR3 comprises 18 residues. Germline values: CDR1 DFQATT, CDR2 SNEGSKA (reference sequence). Here the CDR3 reads CSARDIESQGDMNTEAFF. The CDR3 nucleotides are TGCAGTGCTAGAGATATCGAATCACAGGGGGATATGAACACTGAAGCTTTCTTT.

The chain links TRBV14 to TRBJ2-3, with D maybe TRBD2 (6 bases). Trimming took 3 bases from V and 2 from J, leaving 12 bases between them. The CDR3 totals 15 residues. CDR1 and CDR2 from the germline V gene are SGHDN and FVKESK. CDR3 sequence reads: CASSQQEGLTDTQYF. The CDR3 DNA is TGTGCCAGCAGCCAGCAGGAGGGGCTCACAGATACGCAGTATTTT.

This clonotype was recorded many times. The V call is TRBV7-2, the J call TRBJ1-1; D is unresolved. Germline values: CDR1 SGHTA, CDR2 FQGNSA. The CDR3 has 13 residues. Between the trimmed V and J ends, which lost 7 bases and 0 bases, there was a span of 9 bases. CDR3 coding DNA: TGTGCCAGCAACTATGTAGTGAACACTGAAGCTTTCTTT. Its translation: CASNYVVNTEAFF.

This clonotype came up once. Possible read error: a much larger clone is one base away. The chain recombines TRBV6-1 with TRBJ2-1, with TRBD2 identical over 12 bases. V dropped 6 bases and J dropped 7; count of bases not matched to a gene: 4. The CDR3 is made up of 14 amino acids. Germline V CDR1 and CDR2: MNHNS, SASEGT. The CDR3 nucleotides are TGTGCCAGCAGGGCAGGACTAGCGGGGAATGAGCAGTTCTTC. This sequence encodes CASRAGLAGNEQFF.

This clonotype appeared many times. The J gene is TRBJ2-3, the V gene TRBV7-8, with TRBD2 identical over 7 bases. The J segment lost 4 bases and the V segment lost 3 bases, leaving 16 bases of the junction unmatched. The CDR3 loop spans 18 amino acids. The germline V gene has CDR1 SGHVS and CDR2 FQNEAQ. The CDR3 DNA reads TGTGCCAGCAGCTTGCCCCCATATTTGCGGGAGAGGCCAGATACGCAGTATTTT. Amino acid sequence: CASSLPPYLRERPDTQYF.

The chain links TRBV7-2 to TRBJ1-1, with a possible D match to TRBD1 (5 bases). Germline V lookup: CDR1 SGHTA, CDR2 FQGNSA. Trimming pared 7 bases from V and 3 bases from J, leaving 18 bases between. The CDR3 totals 15 residues. DNA for the CDR3: TGTGCCAGCACCCTAAGGTGGGGGGGTGACACTGAAGCTTTCTTT. Amino acid sequence: CASTLRWGGDTEAFF.

This clonotype was seen ten or more times. This chain joins TRBV6-1 and TRBJ2-3; 9 nucleotides match TRBD2. The germline CDR1 and CDR2 sequences are MNHNS and SASEGT. Germline trimming cut 7 bases from V and 4 bases from J; bases unmatched to any gene: 3. The CDR3 is 13 residues long. DNA for the CDR3: TGTGCCAGCAAAGCGGGAGGCCCAGATACGCAGTATTTT. It is translated as CASKAGGPDTQYF.

This clonotype was recorded at least ten times. The CDR3 DNA reads TGTGCCAGCAGCTTAGATTCCGGGGTTAAAAGCGAGCAGTACTTC. Translation gives CASSLDSGVKSEQYF. The chain recombines TRBV11-3 with TRBJ2-7; maybe TRBD2 (5 bases). In germline, CDR1 is SGHNT, CDR2 YENEEA. The germline V and J ends were trimmed by 0 bases and 6 bases, with 15 bases remaining between them. The CDR3 runs 15 residues.

This clonotype was seen ten or more times. This rearrangement joins TRBV5-1 to TRBJ2-3, with 7 nucleotides matching TRBD1. CDR1 and CDR2 from the germline V gene are SGHRS and YFSETQ. This CDR3 is built from 17 residues. J gave up 3 bases and V 2 bases, and 12 bases lay outside the gene matches. The CDR3 spells CASSFGPGGSTTDTQYF. The CDR3 nucleotides read TGCGCCAGCAGCTTTGGCCCAGGGGGTTCGACAACAGATACGCAGTATTTT. The entire variable domain, with the rest obtained from reference TRBV5-1 and TRBJ2-3, is as follows: KAGVTQTPRYLIKTRGQQVTLSCSPISGHRSVSWYQQTPGQGLQFLFEYFSETQRNKGNFPGRFSGRQFSNSRSEMNVSTLELGDSALYLCASSFGPGGSTTDTQYFGPGTRLTVL.

This clonotype was counted ten times or more. The chain carries TRBV7-8 and TRBJ2-5; D is ambiguous. The CDR3 contains 12 residues. V was pared by 5 bases and J by 9 bases, with 13 bases between. From germline, CDR1 is SGHVS and CDR2 FQNEAQ. The DNA for the CDR3 is TGTGCCAGCAGCCTGGCCGGGTTGGCCCAGTACTTC. This encodes CASSLAGLAQYF.

This clonotype was observed at least ten times. V gene TRBV28 combines with J gene TRBJ2-7, with D possibly matching TRBD1 (6 bases). This CDR3 region has 14 residues. CDR1 is MDHEN and CDR2 is SYDVKM in the germline V gene. V dropped 3 bases and J dropped 5 bases, with 14 bases sitting between them. The CDR3 nucleotides are TGTGCCAGCAGTTTCCGGCAGGGGTTAAACGAGCAGTACTTC. Translated: CASSFRQGLNEQYF. Full variable domain (missing parts from reference TRBV28 and TRBJ2-7): DVKVTQSSRYLVKRTGEKVFLECVQDMDHENMFWYRQDPGLGLRLIYFSYDVKMKEKGDIPEGYSVSREKKERFSLILESASTNQTSMYLCASSFRQGLNEQYFGPGTRLTVT.

This clonotype was recorded many times. The J gene is TRBJ2-1, the V gene TRBV20-1; D gene uncertain. V gave up 4 bases and J gave up 4 bases, with 14 bases separating them. This CDR3 is built from 14 residues. CDR1 is DFQATT and CDR2 is SNEGSKA in the germline V gene (reference sequence). The CDR3 loop reads CSANKVGQYNEQFF. CDR3 sequence (DNA): TGCAGTGCTAACAAGGTTGGGCAGTACAATGAGCAGTTCTTC.

This clonotype was observed many times. The chain employs TRBV12-3 or TRBV12-4 and TRBJ2-5; D is unclear. The V end was cut by 0 bases, the J end by 0 bases, with 5 bases between. The CDR3 has 14 residues. Here the CDR3 DNA reads TGTGCCAGCAGTTTAGCGGGCGACCAAGAGACCCAGTACTTC. The encoded protein is CASSLAGDQETQYF.

This clonotype has at least ten counts. This chain connects TRBV28 to TRBJ2-7; no reliable D call. Germline V gene sequence: CDR1 MDHEN, CDR2 SYDVKM. Trimming removed 6 bases from V and 4 bases from J, with 7 bases in between. This CDR3 has 11 amino acids. The CDR3 loop is CASSPAYEQYF. CDR3 DNA: TGTGCCAGCAGCCCCGCGTACGAGCAGTACTTC.

This clonotype was seen at least ten times. The chain links TRBV2 to TRBJ1-5; D not resolved. Germline assignment: CDR1 SNHLY and CDR2 FYNNEI. This CDR3 region has 15 residues. Trimming shortened V by 6 bases and J by 2 bases, and 14 bases separated the two germline ends. CDR3 in DNA: TGTGCCAGCAGATCCGCCTCCTTGGGCAATCAGCCCCAGCATTTT. Its translation: CASRSASLGNQPQHF.

The rearrangement joins TRBV7-9 to TRBJ2-7; either TRBD1 or TRBD2 may fit D (5 bases each). The CDR3 totals 15 residues. V shed 2 bases and J shed 6 bases, with 17 bases lying between them. Germline V lookup: CDR1 SEHNR, CDR2 FQNEAQ (reference sequence). CDR3: CASSLTTFSDSEQYF. CDR3 nucleotide sequence: TGTGCCAGCAGCTTAACCACTTTTAGCGACAGCGAGCAGTACTTC.

The rearrangement uses TRBV28 and TRBJ2-7; D gene ambiguous. V lost 3 bases and J 6 bases, leaving 9 bases between the germline ends. Germline assignment: CDR1 MDHEN and CDR2 SYDVKM. The CDR3 is made up of 12 amino acids. The CDR3 sequence is CASSLKSLEQYF. In DNA form, the CDR3 reads TGTGCCAGCAGTTTGAAGTCTCTCGAGCAGTACTTC.

This clonotype occurred once. This rearrangement joins TRBV7-9 to TRBJ1-1, with D tentatively TRBD1 (5 bases). Trimming pared 0 bases from V and 3 bases from J, leaving 11 bases between. Germline CDR1 reads SEHNR; CDR2 reads FQNEAQ (reference sequence). This CDR3 comprises 15 residues. The chain's CDR3 is CASSLAQGWHTEAFF. DNA of the CDR3: TGTGCCAGCAGCTTAGCTCAGGGATGGCACACTGAAGCTTTCTTT.

This clonotype was counted a few times. A much larger clone lies a single base off, so this may be a read error. This rearrangement joins TRBV6-1 to TRBJ2-1; 11 bases map to TRBD2. This CDR3 contains 19 residues. The ends lost 7 bases at V and 5 bases at J; junction bases unmatched: 19. CDR1 and CDR2 from the germline V gene are MNHNS and SASEGT. As DNA, the CDR3 is TGTGCCAGCACCTACGGGACTAGCGGTAAAGGGGTCGCCCACAATGAGCAGTTCTTC. Amino acid sequence: CASTYGTSGKGVAHNEQFF.

For this clonotype: A much larger clone differs by one base, so this may be a read error. The genes are TRBV5-5 and TRBJ2-1; D remains unclear. Per germline, CDR1 SGHKS and CDR2 YYEKEE (reference sequence). The CDR3 covers 13 residues. The CDR3 here is CASSLRGNNDQFF. CDR3 DNA: TGCGCCAGCAGCTTAAGAGGAAACAATGACCAGTTCTTC.

This clonotype has at least ten counts. V is TRBV11-2 and J is TRBJ1-4, with 7 bases matching TRBD1. The CDR3 totals 14 residues. From germline, CDR1 is SGHAT and CDR2 FQNNGV. V was clipped by 5 bases and J by 8 bases; unmatched bases: 8. The CDR3 is CASSPGQLREKLFF. CDR3 DNA: TGTGCCAGCAGCCCGGGACAGCTTAGGGAAAAACTGTTTTTT. The variable domain in full, completed from reference TRBV11-2 and TRBJ1-4, reads EAGVAQSPRYKIIEKRQSVAFWCNPISGHATLYWYQQILGQGPKLLIQFQNNGVVDDSQLPKDRFSAERLKGVDSTLKIQPAKLEDSAVYLCASSPGQLREKLFFGSGTQLSVL.